The sequence of this TCR beta chain was determined in a study of blood T cell repertoires in COVID-19. Study-wide context: There were acute and convalescent COVID-19 samples, and they came from the United States, Italy and Spain. The analysed material was cDNA or gDNA that came from T cells, B-cell-depleted T cells, or PBMCs.

V dropped 5 bases and J dropped 0 bases, with 10 bases sitting between them. The CDR3 totals 14 residues. In germline, CDR1 is SGHTA, CDR2 FQGNSA. Original methodology: Using reference gene primer amplification, nucleated cell counts were estimated. The data were produced by immunoSEQ multiplex PCR, yet TCRdb's version contains in-frame clones alone and is incomplete. For V, J and clone size, that table is used; D and trimming come from the DNA. The sample carries roughly 72,000 clones, around 80% recorded once. The gene calls are TRBV7-2 and TRBJ1-1; D gene unclear. The source of this sequence is a man aged 70 or older who had recovered from COVID-19. Sample: peripheral blood. In nucleotides, the CDR3 is TGTGCCAGCAGCGCAAATACACTGAACACTGAAGCTTTCTTT. Encoded protein: CASSANTLNTEAFF.